This record looks at one T cell receptor (beta chain) sequence and its context. What it binds is unknown. These data originate in a study of OX40 agonist ivuxolimab in advanced cancers. Turning to the study itself: Dose-escalation patients suffered from hepatocellular carcinoma, melanoma, renal cell or head and neck cancer. Those enrolled were approximately 83% male, with a mean age of about 66 years and ages from roughly 20 to 90.

Germline assignment: CDR1 MDHEN and CDR2 SYDVKM. This CDR3 has 15 residues. J lost 4 bases, V lost 5 bases, and 7 bases had no gene match. General observations from the study: Among the lowest peripheral clonal expansion occurred in 0.1-3.0 mg/kg partial responders. Researchers report that CD8+ T cells had, on average, more expanded clones than CD4+.

This table comes from immunoSEQ multiplex PCR, and its TCRdb copy is limited to in-frame clones, with some not included. Among about 18,000 clones, about four fifths were seen once, and the ten largest hold roughly 25%. The rearrangement uses TRBV28 and TRBJ1-3; TRBD1 matches 8 bases. This clonotype originated in an adult with an advanced solid tumor such as melanoma, head and neck, liver or kidney cancer. The sequenced sample was CD4+ or CD8+ T cells sorted from blood, obtained in a trial of the OX40 agonist ivuxolimab. The DNA for the CDR3 is TGTGCCAGCAGTCCTCCAGGGGGCGCGGGAAACACCATATATTTT. Encoded protein: CASSPPGGAGNTIYF.